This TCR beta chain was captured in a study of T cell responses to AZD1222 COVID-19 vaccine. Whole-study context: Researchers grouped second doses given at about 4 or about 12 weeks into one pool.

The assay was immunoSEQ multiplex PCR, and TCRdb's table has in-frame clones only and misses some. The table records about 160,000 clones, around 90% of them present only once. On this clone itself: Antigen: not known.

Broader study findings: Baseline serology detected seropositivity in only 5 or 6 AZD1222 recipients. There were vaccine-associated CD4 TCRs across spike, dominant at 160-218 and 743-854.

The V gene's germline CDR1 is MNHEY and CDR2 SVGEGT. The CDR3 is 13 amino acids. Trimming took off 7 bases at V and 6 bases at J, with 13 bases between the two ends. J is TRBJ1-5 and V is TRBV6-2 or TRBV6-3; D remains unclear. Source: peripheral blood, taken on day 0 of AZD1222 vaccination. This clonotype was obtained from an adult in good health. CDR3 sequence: CASNPGGRQPQHF. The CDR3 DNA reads TGTGCCAGCAACCCAGGTGGGCGTCAGCCCCAGCATTTT.